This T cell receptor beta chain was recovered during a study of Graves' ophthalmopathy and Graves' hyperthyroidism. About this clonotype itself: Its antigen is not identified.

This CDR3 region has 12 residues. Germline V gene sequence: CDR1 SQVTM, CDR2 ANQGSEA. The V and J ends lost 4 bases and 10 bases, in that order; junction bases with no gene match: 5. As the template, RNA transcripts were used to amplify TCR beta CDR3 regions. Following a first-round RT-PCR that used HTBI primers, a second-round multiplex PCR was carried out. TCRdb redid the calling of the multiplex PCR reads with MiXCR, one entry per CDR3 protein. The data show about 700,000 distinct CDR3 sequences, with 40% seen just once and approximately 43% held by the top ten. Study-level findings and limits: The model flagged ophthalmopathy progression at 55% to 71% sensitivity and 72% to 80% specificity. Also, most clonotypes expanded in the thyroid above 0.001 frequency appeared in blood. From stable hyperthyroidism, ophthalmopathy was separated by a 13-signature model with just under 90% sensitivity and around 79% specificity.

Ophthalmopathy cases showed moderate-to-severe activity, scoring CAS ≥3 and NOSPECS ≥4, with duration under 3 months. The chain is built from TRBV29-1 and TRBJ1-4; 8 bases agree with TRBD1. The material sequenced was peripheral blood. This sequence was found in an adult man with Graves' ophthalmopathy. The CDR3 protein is CSVGGQGGKLFF. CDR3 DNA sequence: TGCAGCGTTGGCGGACAGGGAGGAAAACTGTTTTTT.